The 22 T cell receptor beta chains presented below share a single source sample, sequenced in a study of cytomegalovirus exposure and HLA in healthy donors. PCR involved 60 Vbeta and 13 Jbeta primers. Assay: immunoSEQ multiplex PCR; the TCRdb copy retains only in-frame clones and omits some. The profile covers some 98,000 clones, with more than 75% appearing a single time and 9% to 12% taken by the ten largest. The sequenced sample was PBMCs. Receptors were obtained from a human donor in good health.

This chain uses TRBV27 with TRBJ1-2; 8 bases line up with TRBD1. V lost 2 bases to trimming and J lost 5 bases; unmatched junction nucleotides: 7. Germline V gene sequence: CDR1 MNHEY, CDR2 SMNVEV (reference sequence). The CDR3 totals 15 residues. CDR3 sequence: CASSLMGTGGYGYTF. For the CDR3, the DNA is TGTGCCAGCAGTTTAATGGGGACAGGAGGGTATGGCTACACCTTC.

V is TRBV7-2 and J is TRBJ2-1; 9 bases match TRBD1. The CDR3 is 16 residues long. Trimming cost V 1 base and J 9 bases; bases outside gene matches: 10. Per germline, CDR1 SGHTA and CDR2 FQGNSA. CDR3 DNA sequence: TGTGCCAGCAGCTTAGTGAAGGACAGGGGCAGGGGTGAGCAGTTCTTC. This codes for CASSLVKDRGRGEQFF.

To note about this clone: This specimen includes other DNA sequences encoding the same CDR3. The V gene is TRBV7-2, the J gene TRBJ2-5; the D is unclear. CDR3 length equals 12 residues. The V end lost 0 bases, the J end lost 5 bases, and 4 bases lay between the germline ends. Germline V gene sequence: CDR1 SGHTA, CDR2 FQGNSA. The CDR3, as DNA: TGTGCCAGCAGCTTAGCGCGCGAGACCCAGTACTTC. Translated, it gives CASSLARETQYF.

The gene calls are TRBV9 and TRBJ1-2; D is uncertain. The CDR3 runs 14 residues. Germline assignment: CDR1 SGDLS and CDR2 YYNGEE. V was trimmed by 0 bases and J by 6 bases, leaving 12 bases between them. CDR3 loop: CASSVGRGTNGYTF. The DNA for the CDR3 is TGTGCCAGCAGCGTAGGGCGGGGAACGAATGGCTACACCTTC.

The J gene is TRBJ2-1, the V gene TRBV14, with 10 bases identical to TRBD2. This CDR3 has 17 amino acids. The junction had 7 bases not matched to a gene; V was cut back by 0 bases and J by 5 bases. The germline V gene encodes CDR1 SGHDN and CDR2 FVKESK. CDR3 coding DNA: TGTGCCAGCAGCCAAGAAGGCCAGCGGGGGGGAAACAATGAGCAGTTCTTC. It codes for CASSQEGQRGGNNEQFF.

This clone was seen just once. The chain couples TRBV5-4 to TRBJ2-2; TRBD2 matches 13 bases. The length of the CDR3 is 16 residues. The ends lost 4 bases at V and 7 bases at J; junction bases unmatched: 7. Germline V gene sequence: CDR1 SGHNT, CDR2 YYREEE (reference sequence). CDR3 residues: CASSPRTSGSGGELFF. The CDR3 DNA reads TGTGCCAGCAGCCCCCGGACTAGCGGGAGTGGCGGGGAGCTGTTTTTT.

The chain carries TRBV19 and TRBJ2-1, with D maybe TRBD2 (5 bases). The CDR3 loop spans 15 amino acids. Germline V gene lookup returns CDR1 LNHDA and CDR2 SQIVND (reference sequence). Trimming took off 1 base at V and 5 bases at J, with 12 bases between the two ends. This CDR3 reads CASSIAASINNEQFF. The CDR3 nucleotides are TGTGCCAGTAGTATAGCGGCTAGCATAAACAATGAGCAGTTCTTC.

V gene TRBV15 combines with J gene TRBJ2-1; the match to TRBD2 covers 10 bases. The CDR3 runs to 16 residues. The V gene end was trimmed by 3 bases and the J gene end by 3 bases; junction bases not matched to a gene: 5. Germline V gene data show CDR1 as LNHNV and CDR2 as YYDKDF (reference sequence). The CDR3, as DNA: TGTGCCACCAGCAGGGTCAGCGGGAGGGGCTACAATGAGCAGTTCTTC. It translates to CATSRVSGRGYNEQFF.

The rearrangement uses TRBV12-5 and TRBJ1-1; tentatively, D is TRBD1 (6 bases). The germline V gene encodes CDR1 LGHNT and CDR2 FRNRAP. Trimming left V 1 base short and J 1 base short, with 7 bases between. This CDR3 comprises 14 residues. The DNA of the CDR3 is TGTGCTAGTGGTTTGGCACAGGGGAACACTGAAGCTTTCTTT. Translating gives CASGLAQGNTEAFF.

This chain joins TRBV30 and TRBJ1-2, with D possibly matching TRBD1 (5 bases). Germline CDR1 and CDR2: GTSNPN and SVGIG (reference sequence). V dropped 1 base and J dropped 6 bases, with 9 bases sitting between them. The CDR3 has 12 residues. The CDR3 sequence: CAWSGGLDGYTF. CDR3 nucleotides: TGTGCCTGGAGTGGGGGCCTGGATGGCTACACCTTC.

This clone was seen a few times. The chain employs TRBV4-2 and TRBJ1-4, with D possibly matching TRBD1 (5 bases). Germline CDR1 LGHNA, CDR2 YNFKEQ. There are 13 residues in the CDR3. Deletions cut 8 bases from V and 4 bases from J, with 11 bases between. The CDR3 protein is CASEDRDNEKLFF. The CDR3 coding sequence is TGTGCCAGCGAAGACAGAGATAATGAAAAACTGTTTTTT.

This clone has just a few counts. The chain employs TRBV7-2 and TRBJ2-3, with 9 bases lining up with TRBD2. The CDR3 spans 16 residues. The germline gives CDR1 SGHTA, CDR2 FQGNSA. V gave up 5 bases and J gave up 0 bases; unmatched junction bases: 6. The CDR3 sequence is CASSRLTSGSTDTQYF. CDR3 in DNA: TGTGCCAGCAGCCGATTGACTAGCGGTAGCACAGATACGCAGTATTTT.

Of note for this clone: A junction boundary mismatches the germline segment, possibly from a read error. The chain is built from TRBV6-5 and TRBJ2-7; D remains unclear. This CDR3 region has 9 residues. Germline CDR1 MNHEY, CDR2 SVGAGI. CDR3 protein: CASSPELPF. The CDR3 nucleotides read TGTGCCAGCAGTCCGGAGCTCCCCTTC.

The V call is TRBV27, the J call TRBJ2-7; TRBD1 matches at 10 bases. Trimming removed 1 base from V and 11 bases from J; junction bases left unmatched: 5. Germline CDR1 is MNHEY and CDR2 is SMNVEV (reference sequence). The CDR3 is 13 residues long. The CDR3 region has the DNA TGTGCCAGCAGTTTATTCGGGGGGACAGGGGAGTACTTC. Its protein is CASSLFGGTGEYF.

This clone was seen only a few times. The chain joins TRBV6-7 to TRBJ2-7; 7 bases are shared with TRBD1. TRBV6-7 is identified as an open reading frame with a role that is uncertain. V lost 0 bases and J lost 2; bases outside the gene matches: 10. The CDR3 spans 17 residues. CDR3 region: CASSYSEVRDRTYEQYF. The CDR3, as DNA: TGTGCCAGCAGTTACTCGGAGGTTCGGGACAGAACCTACGAGCAGTACTTC.

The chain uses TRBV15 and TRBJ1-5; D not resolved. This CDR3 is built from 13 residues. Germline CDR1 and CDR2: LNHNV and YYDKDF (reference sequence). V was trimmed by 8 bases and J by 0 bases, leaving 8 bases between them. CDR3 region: CATSASSNQPQHF. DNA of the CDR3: TGTGCCACCTCCGCCAGTAGCAATCAGCCCCAGCATTTT.

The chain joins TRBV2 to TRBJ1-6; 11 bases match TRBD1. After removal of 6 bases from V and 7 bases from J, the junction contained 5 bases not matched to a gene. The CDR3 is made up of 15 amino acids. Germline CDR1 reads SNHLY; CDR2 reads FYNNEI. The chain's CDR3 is CASRPGQGVNSPLHF. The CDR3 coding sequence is TGTGCCAGCAGGCCGGGACAGGGGGTAAATTCACCCCTCCACTTT.

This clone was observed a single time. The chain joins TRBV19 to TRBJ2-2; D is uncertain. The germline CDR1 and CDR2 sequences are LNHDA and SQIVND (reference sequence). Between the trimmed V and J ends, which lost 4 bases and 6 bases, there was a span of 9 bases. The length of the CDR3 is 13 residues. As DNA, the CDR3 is TGTGCCAGTAGTACGAGAAGCCCCGGGGAGCTGTTTTTT. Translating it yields CASSTRSPGELFF.

The CDR3 region is CASSLAAGADKNIQYF. CDR3 coding DNA: TGCGCCAGCAGCTTGGCCGCTGGAGCAGACAAAAACATTCAGTACTTC. V is TRBV5-1 and J is TRBJ2-4; D gene unclear. The germline V gene has CDR1 SGHRS and CDR2 YFSETQ. CDR3 size: 16 residues. Trimming took off 0 bases at V and 3 bases at J, with 13 bases between the two ends.

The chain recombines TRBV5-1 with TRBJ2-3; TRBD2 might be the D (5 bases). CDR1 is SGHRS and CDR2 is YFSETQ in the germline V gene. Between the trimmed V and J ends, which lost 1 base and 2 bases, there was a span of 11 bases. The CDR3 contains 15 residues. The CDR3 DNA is TGCGCCAGCAGCTTGAGGCTAGCCTACACAGATACGCAGTATTTT. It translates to CASSLRLAYTDTQYF. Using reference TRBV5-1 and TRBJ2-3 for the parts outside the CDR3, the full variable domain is KAGVTQTPRYLIKTRGQQVTLSCSPISGHRSVSWYQQTPGQGLQFLFEYFSETQRNKGNFPGRFSGRQFSNSRSEMNVSTLELGDSALYLCASSLRLAYTDTQYFGPGTRLTVL.

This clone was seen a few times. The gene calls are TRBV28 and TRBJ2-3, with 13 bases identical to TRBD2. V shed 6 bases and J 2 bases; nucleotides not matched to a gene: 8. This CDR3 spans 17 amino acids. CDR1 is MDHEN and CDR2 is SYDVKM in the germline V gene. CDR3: CASSGGGLAGLTDTQYF. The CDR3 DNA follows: TGTGCCAGCAGCGGAGGGGGACTAGCGGGACTCACAGATACGCAGTATTTT.

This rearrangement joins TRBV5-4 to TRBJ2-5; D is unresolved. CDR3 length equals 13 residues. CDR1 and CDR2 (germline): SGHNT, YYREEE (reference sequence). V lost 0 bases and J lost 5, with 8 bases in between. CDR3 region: CASSLVGSETQYF. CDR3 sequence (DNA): TGTGCCAGCAGCTTGGTGGGCAGTGAGACCCAGTACTTC.